This T cell receptor beta chain came from a study of cytomegalovirus exposure and HLA in healthy donors. Amplification used 60 Vbeta primers and 13 Jbeta primers. Assay used: immunoSEQ multiplex PCR; TCRdb lists only in-frame clones, some missing. The table includes fewer than 200,000 clones, 68% detected once. This receptor was identified in a woman aged 40 to 49 in good health and CMV-seropositive. The sample comprised PBMCs.

The CDR3 DNA reads as TGCAGCGTTGCCAGAGGGGGTTATAAAGCTAACTATGGCTACACCTTC. Protein product: CSVARGGYKANYGYTF. V and J are TRBV29-1 and TRBJ1-2; a possible D gene is TRBD1 (6 bases). V was clipped by 4 bases and J by 0 bases, with 18 bases between them. The CDR3 extends over 16 amino acids. The germline V gene has CDR1 SQVTM and CDR2 ANQGSEA.